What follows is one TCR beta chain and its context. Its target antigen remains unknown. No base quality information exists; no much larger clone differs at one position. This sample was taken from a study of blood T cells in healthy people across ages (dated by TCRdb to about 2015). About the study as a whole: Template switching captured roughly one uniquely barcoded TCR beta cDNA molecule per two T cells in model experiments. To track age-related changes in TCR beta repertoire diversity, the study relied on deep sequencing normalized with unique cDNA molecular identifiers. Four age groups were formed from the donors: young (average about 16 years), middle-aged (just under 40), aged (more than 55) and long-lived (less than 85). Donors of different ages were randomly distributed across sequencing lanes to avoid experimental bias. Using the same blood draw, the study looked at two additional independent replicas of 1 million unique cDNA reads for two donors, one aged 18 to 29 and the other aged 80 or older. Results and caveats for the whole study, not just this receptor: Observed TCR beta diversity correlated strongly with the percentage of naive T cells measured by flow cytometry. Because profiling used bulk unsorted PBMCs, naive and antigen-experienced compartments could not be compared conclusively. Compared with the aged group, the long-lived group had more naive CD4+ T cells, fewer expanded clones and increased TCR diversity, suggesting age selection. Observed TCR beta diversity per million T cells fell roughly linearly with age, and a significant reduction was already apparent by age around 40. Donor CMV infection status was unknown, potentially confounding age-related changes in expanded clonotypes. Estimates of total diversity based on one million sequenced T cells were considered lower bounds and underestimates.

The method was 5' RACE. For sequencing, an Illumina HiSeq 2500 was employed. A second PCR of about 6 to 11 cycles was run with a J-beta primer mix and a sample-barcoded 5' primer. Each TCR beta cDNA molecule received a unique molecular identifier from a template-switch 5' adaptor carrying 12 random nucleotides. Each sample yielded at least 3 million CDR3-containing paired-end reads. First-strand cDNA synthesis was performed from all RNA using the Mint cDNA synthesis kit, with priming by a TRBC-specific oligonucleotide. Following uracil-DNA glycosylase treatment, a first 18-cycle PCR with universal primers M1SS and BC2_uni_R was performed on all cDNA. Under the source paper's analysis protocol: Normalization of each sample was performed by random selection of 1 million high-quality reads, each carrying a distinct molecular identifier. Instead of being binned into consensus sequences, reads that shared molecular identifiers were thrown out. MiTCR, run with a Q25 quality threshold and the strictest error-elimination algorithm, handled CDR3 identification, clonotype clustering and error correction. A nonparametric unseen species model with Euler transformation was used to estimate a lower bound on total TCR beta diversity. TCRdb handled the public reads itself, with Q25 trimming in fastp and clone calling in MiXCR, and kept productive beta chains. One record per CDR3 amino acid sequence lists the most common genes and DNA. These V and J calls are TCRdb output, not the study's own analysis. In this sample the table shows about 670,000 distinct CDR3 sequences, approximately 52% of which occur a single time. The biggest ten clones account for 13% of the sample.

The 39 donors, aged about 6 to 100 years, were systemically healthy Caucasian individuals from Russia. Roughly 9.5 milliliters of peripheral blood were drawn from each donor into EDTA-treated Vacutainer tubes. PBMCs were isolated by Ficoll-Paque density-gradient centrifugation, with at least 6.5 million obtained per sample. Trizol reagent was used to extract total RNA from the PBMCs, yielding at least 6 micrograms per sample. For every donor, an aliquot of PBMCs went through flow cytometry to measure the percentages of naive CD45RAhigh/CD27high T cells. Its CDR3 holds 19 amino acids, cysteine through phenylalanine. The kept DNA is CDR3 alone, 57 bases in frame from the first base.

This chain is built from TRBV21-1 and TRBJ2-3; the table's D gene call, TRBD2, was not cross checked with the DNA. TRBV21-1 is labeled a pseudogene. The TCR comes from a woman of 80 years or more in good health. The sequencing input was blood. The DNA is TGTGCCAGCAGCAAAGGCGGACGACTAGTGGGAGGTTACTCAGATACGCAGTATTTT. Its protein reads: CASSKGGRLVGGYSDTQYF.